This T cell receptor beta chain is from a study of shared clonotypes between healthy human individuals. This CDR3 contains 15 residues. The germline V gene encodes CDR1 SGHNT and CDR2 YYREEE (reference sequence). Trimming stripped 0 bases from V and 2 bases from J, with 9 bases between. Study outcomes and limitations: Relative to their counterparts shared across all four donors, non-shared clonotypes exhibited diminished generation probabilities. What limited the represented genetic and exposure-history diversity was the small number of donors. Relative to memory subsets, naive subsets generally showed larger estimated richness.

Worth noting for this clone: The antigen is unknown.

Naive CD8 cells lacked CD45RO and underwent positive selection for CCR7, leaving out terminally differentiated effector memory CD45RA+ cells. Using immunoSEQ multiplex PCR, the repertoire was profiled, and TCRdb retains in-frame clones only, with some absent. The data contain millions of clones, approximately 94% of them singletons. The TCR originated in a man in his late teens or twenties in good health. The J gene is TRBJ2-1, the V gene TRBV5-4; D gene uncertain. Sample: naive CD8+ T cells sorted from blood. The CDR3 DNA is TGTGCCAGCAGCTTGGACGGGTTACCCTACAATGAGCAGTTCTTC. This encodes CASSLDGLPYNEQFF. The whole variable domain, filled in from reference TRBV5-4 and TRBJ2-1, reads ETGVTQSPTHLIKTRGQQVTLRCSSQSGHNTVSWYQQALGQGPQFIFQYYREEENGRGNFPPRFSGLQFPNYSSELNVNALELDDSALYLCASSLDGLPYNEQFFGPGTRLTVL.